The rows below give T cell receptor beta chains drawn from one sample of a study of blood T cell repertoires in COVID-19. Profiling relied on immunoSEQ multiplex PCR, and the TCRdb table lists in-frame clones only, not all of them. This table has about 110,000 clones, 80% appearing once. Sequencing used peripheral blood. The receptors were gathered from a human donor in a cohort sampled during active or convalescent COVID-19. The CDR3 runs from the conserved cysteine through the conserved F or W. Each record gives: J gene, V gene, CDR3 protein.

j_call: TRBJ2-7; v_call: TRBV5-6; cdr3_aa: CASSLSWSGEQYF
j_call: TRBJ1-1; v_call: TRBV18; cdr3_aa: CASSPTTMATEAFF
j_call: TRBJ2-5; v_call: TRBV5-1; cdr3_aa: CASSTPAGIQETQYF
j_call: TRBJ1-2; v_call: TRBV27; cdr3_aa: CASSLNQGFYGYTF
j_call: TRBJ2-5; v_call: TRBV6-4; cdr3_aa: CASRAGGPTTDQETQYF
j_call: TRBJ2-1; v_call: TRBV10-3; cdr3_aa: CAVGRTGEHEQFF
j_call: TRBJ2-7; v_call: TRBV18; cdr3_aa: CASSTGTYYEQYF
j_call: TRBJ1-1; v_call: TRBV12-5; cdr3_aa: CASGFGGKAFF
j_call: TRBJ1-4; v_call: TRBV7-2; cdr3_aa: CASSPGTGGREKLFF
j_call: TRBJ1-1; v_call: TRBV6-5; cdr3_aa: CASSNRVSGAFF
j_call: TRBJ2-3; v_call: TRBV18; cdr3_aa: CASSPTGGGAGDTQYF
j_call: TRBJ1-6; v_call: TRBV2; cdr3_aa: CASRAPGQGAESPLHF
j_call: TRBJ2-5; v_call: TRBV5-1; cdr3_aa: CASSDPLGQETQYF
j_call: TRBJ1-6; v_call: TRBV5-6; cdr3_aa: CASSFQQGSYSPLHF
j_call: TRBJ2-5; v_call: TRBV7-2; cdr3_aa: CASSPRGLERGTQYF
j_call: TRBJ2-7; v_call: TRBV11-2; cdr3_aa: CASSLGRGGSLYEQYF
j_call: TRBJ1-2; v_call: TRBV27; cdr3_aa: CASSQRTAPYGYTF
j_call: TRBJ1-3; v_call: TRBV2; cdr3_aa: CASSYRGFSGNTIYF
j_call: TRBJ2-3; v_call: TRBV7-6; cdr3_aa: CASSLFPSGGTTDTQYF
j_call: TRBJ1-5; v_call: TRBV5-6; cdr3_aa: CASSTGLFDGSNQPQHF
j_call: TRBJ2-2; v_call: TRBV11-2; cdr3_aa: CASSLYGGAPFTGELFF
j_call: TRBJ1-6; v_call: TRBV15; cdr3_aa: CATSRDRVGNSPLHF
j_call: TRBJ1-2; v_call: TRBV25-1; cdr3_aa: CASSELGTVANYGYTF
j_call: TRBJ2-7; v_call: TRBV28; cdr3_aa: CASSLNFLEQYF
j_call: TRBJ1-1; v_call: TRBV4-3; cdr3_aa: CASSPYQGEEAFF
j_call: TRBJ1-5; v_call: TRBV6-1; cdr3_aa: CASSEAMGLVYQPQHF
j_call: TRBJ2-7; v_call: TRBV3-1/TRBV3-2; cdr3_aa: CASSRRDRAYEQYF
j_call: TRBJ2-3; v_call: TRBV6-2/TRBV6-3; cdr3_aa: CASSDTSYTDTQYF
j_call: TRBJ2-5; v_call: TRBV9; cdr3_aa: CASSVGITGGAETQYF
j_call: TRBJ1-4; v_call: TRBV6-2/TRBV6-3; cdr3_aa: CASSYGTGGEKLFF
j_call: TRBJ2-3; v_call: TRBV27; cdr3_aa: CASSLERPTDTQYF
j_call: TRBJ1-2; v_call: TRBV5-1; cdr3_aa: CASSLARDTANYGYTF
j_call: TRBJ2-1; v_call: TRBV4-1; cdr3_aa: CASSRGDEQPYNEQFF
j_call: TRBJ2-7; v_call: TRBV2; cdr3_aa: CASSEALAGWTYEQYF
j_call: TRBJ1-1; v_call: TRBV15; cdr3_aa: CATQRPPGQNTEAFF
j_call: TRBJ2-1; v_call: TRBV7-2; cdr3_aa: CASSFLAGGRNEQFF
j_call: TRBJ1-1; v_call: TRBV21-1; cdr3_aa: CASSKVRERSTAFF
j_call: TRBJ1-1; v_call: TRBV11-2; cdr3_aa: CASGQSQNTEAFF
j_call: TRBJ2-3; v_call: TRBV3-1/TRBV3-2; cdr3_aa: CASSQDVRRGFGTDTQYF
j_call: TRBJ2-7; v_call: TRBV7-2; cdr3_aa: CASSSQVGQGSYEQYF
j_call: TRBJ2-5; v_call: TRBV6-5; cdr3_aa: CASRRGQGGRETQYF
j_call: TRBJ1-1; v_call: TRBV18; cdr3_aa: CASSQGAGTEAFF
j_call: TRBJ2-5; v_call: TRBV28; cdr3_aa: CASRRTGTLTQETQYF
j_call: TRBJ1-2; v_call: TRBV18; cdr3_aa: CASSGGQGVYGYTF
j_call: TRBJ2-1; v_call: TRBV6-2/TRBV6-3; cdr3_aa: CASSYSYEQFF
j_call: TRBJ2-1; v_call: TRBV4-3; cdr3_aa: CASSQAGGGSGRNEQFF
j_call: TRBJ2-6; v_call: TRBV19; cdr3_aa: CAAGERAGANVLTF
j_call: TRBJ2-3; v_call: TRBV11-3; cdr3_aa: CASSPGGILTDTQYF
j_call: TRBJ2-2; v_call: TRBV4-1; cdr3_aa: CASSQVPKGPRGGELFF
j_call: TRBJ1-1; v_call: TRBV4-1; cdr3_aa: CASSQGFGIGRSHLNTEAFF
j_call: TRBJ1-3; v_call: TRBV10-1; cdr3_aa: CATNPDRNGNTIYF
j_call: TRBJ2-3; v_call: TRBV18; cdr3_aa: CASSSTGISTDTQYF